This T cell receptor beta chain was identified during a study of blood T cell repertoires in COVID-19. Profiling relied on immunoSEQ multiplex PCR, and the TCRdb table lists in-frame clones only, not all of them. The sample contains tens of thousands of clones, roughly 89% of which appear only once. The receptor was derived from a human donor in a cohort sampled during active COVID-19. Source material: peripheral blood.

The CDR3 sequence is CAISRATSGGAYGTQYF. DNA of the CDR3: TGTGCCATCAGTAGGGCCACTAGCGGGGGAGCATATGGGACCCAGTACTTC. The chain joins TRBV10-3 to TRBJ2-5; 11 bases line up with TRBD2. The trim removed 5 bases at V and 7 bases at J, leaving 15 bases unmatched. In germline, CDR1 is ENHRY, CDR2 SYGVKD. The CDR3 loop spans 17 amino acids.